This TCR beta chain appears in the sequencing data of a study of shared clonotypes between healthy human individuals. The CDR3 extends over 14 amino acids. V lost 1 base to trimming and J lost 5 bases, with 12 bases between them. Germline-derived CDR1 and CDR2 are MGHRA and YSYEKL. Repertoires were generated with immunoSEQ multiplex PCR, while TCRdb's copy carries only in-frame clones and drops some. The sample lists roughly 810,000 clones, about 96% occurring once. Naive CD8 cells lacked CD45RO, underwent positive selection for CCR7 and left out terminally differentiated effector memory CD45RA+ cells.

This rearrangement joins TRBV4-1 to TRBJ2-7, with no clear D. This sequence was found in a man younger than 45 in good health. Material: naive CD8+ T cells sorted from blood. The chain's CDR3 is CASSQVGGKDEQYF. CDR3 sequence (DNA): TGCGCCAGCAGCCAAGTGGGCGGAAAAGACGAGCAGTACTTC.